These T cell receptor beta chains were read from a single sample in a study of graft-versus-host responses after intestinal transplantation. Sequencing used immunoSEQ multiplex PCR; TCRdb keeps in-frame clones, though not all of them. This sample has a few thousand clones, with around 72% found just once. The sample was ileum tissue, taken roughly 260 days after intestinal transplant. Receptors originate from a human patient who received an intestinal transplant, so some T cells may come from the graft donor. Both conserved end residues are part of each CDR3. Clone size, where shown, is once, few, many, or a class for clones that have expanded.

j_call,clone_size,cdr3_length,v_call,cdr3_aa
TRBJ2-4,-,14,TRBV10-1,CASSGQDRSTIQYF
TRBJ2-3,few,20,TRBV4-1,CASSQKGIGAGRVSTDTQYF
TRBJ1-5,-,17,TRBV5-6,CASSSLRDRHSNQPQHF
TRBJ2-5,few,11,TRBV18,CASSPPGTQYF
TRBJ2-5,-,19,TRBV9,CASSGPSAGAVVGQETQYF
TRBJ2-7,-,12,TRBV5-1,CASGDRGNEQYF
TRBJ2-7,-,13,TRBV5-1,CASKRGFSYEQYF
TRBJ2-3,-,16,TRBV5-1,CASSLVSGGVADTQYF
TRBJ1-1,-,12,TRBV5-1,CASSPPGAEAFF
TRBJ1-2,-,13,TRBV30,CACPHRANYGYTF
TRBJ1-1,-,13,TRBV30,CAWSAMTGMTAFF
TRBJ1-6,-,14,TRBV5-4,CASSQDRVGSPLHF
TRBJ2-1,-,17,TRBV12-5,CASGLALAGLNNVEQFF
TRBJ2-3,-,15,TRBV5-6,CASSLVPTSTDTQYF
TRBJ2-3,-,15,TRBV2,CASSGAGGPTDTQYF
TRBJ1-4,few,16,TRBV7-6,CASSLAGTGVDEKLFF
TRBJ1-3,few,15,TRBV5-1,CASSLGQGTWNTIYF
TRBJ2-3,hyperexpanded,14,TRBV10-1,CASSGMLGTDTQYF
TRBJ1-2,-,12,TRBV7-2,CASSVQGYGYTF
TRBJ1-2,few,16,TRBV4-1,CASSQDREGFLYGYTF
TRBJ2-3,-,14,TRBV5-1,CASSSPTSTDTQYF
TRBJ1-5,-,12,TRBV6-5,CASRTGNQPQHF
TRBJ1-1,-,16,TRBV18,CASSPGTGGGNTEAFF
TRBJ2-1,-,14,TRBV6-5,CASSSIRQGNEQFF
TRBJ2-7,-,16,TRBV5-1,CASSLAWWTNSYEQYF
TRBJ1-2,-,16,TRBV6-1,CASSDLSRASGGGYTF
TRBJ1-4,large,15,TRBV18,CASSPPGQEGEKLFF
TRBJ2-2,-,14,TRBV9,CASSPDRGPGELFF
TRBJ1-4,-,14,TRBV6-6,CASGSGTGTEKLFF
TRBJ2-1,large,14,TRBV6-4,CASSSGLEVGEQFF
TRBJ2-5,-,15,TRBV18,CASSPLAGLQETQYF
TRBJ1-1,large,13,TRBV19,CASSPSPRGVAFF
TRBJ2-1,-,17,TRBV11-2,CASSLDSLRTVNNEQFF
TRBJ2-4,once,16,TRBV4-2,CASSRSRDRGRNIQYF
TRBJ2-3,few,16,TRBV4-1,CASSRSTGTGTDTQYF
TRBJ1-6,-,15,TRBV18,CASSPPGTKSSPLHF
TRBJ2-1,-,16,TRBV30,CAWSVSGRASYNEQFF
TRBJ2-1,once,11,TRBV7-7,CASSSGGEQFF
TRBJ1-5,-,15,TRBV27,CATRRRGQGRLPQHF
TRBJ2-3,few,14,TRBV19,CASSIGQVRDTQYF
TRBJ2-3,-,16,TRBV18,CASSPPGQVSTDTQYF
TRBJ2-1,-,14,TRBV4-3,CASSISETNNEQFF
TRBJ1-5,-,15,TRBV6-1,CASSTGQGGGQPQHF